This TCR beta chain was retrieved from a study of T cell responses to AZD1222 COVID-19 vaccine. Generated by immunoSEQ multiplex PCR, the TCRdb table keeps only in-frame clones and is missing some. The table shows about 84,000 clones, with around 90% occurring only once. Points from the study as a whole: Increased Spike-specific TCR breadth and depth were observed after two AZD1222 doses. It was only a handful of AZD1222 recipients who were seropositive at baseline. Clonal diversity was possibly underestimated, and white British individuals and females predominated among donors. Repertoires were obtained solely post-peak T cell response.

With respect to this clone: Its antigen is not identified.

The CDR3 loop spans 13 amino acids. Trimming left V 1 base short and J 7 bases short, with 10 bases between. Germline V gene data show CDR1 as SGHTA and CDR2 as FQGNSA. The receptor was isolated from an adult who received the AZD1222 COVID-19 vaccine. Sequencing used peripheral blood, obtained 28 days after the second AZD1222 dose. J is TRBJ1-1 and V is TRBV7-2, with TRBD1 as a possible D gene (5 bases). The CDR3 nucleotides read TGTGCCAGCAGCTTAGTGCAGGGCGTTGAAGCTTTCTTT. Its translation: CASSLVQGVEAFF.